This entry lists 29 T cell receptor beta chains sequenced from one sample in a study of CD8+ T cells in alopecia areata. TCR sequencing used cDNA made by reverse transcription of extracted RNA. Here immunoSEQ multiplex PCR was the method, and the copy in TCRdb shows in-frame clones only, minus some. The sample has 150,000 or so clones; around 60% are singletons. The sequences come from CD4+ T cells sorted from blood, collected at week 0. Every receptor here comes from a human donor with alopecia areata.

In this sample, this clone turned up a few times. V usage is TRBV5-1 and J usage is TRBJ2-6; D is perhaps TRBD2 (6 bases). Per the germline V gene, CDR1 is SGHRS and CDR2 is YFSETQ. This CDR3 region has 17 residues. V dropped 3 bases and J dropped 1 base, with 14 bases sitting between them. The DNA for the CDR3 is TGCGCCAGCAGCTGGTTGGGGGGTAGTTCTGGGGCCAACGTCCTGACTTTC. This translates into CASSWLGGSSGANVLTF.

This chain connects TRBV7-2 to TRBJ1-2; D is possibly TRBD1 (6 bases). V lost 5 bases, J lost 6 bases, and 16 bases lay in between. CDR3 length equals 14 residues. The germline V gene encodes CDR1 SGHTA and CDR2 FQGNSA. CDR3 amino acids: CASSQYQGLDGYTF. In nucleotides, the CDR3 is TGTGCCAGCAGCCAGTACCAGGGGCTCGATGGCTACACCTTC.

The rearrangement joins TRBV7-2 to TRBJ1-2, with TRBD1 matching 8 bases. CDR3 size: 16 residues. Unmatched junction bases numbered 12, after V lost 5 bases and J lost 4 bases. Germline V CDR1 and CDR2: SGHTA, FQGNSA. The CDR3 region has the DNA TGTGCCAGCAGCCTGTATCCGACAGGGGAAGGCTATGGCTACACCTTC. It encodes CASSLYPTGEGYGYTF.

This clone was observed a handful of times. V and J are TRBV11-1 and TRBJ2-4; 9 positions match TRBD1. The length of the CDR3 is 14 residues. In germline, CDR1 is SGHAT, CDR2 FQDESV (reference sequence). J gave up 8 bases and V 5 bases, and 7 bases lay outside the gene matches. The CDR3 region has the DNA TGTGCCAGCAGCCTAGGACAGGGGCAGTACATTCAGTACTTC. Its translation is CASSLGQGQYIQYF.

This clone was counted a single time. The chain joins TRBV19 to TRBJ1-5; D is uncertain. The ends were cut back, 1 base at V and 6 bases at J, with 7 bases in the middle. The CDR3 is 13 amino acids. Germline V gene data show CDR1 as LNHDA and CDR2 as SQIVND (reference sequence). The CDR3 DNA sequence: TGTGCCAGTAGTATAGGAGGTGGTCAGCCCCAGCATTTT. It specifies CASSIGGGQPQHF.

This chain uses TRBV2 with TRBJ2-5, with 9 bases aligning to TRBD1. J was trimmed by 4 bases and V by 7 bases; bases with no gene match: 10. The CDR3 spans 15 residues. The germline gives CDR1 SNHLY, CDR2 FYNNEI. The CDR3: CASITDRGRGETQYF. The CDR3 nucleotides are TGTGCCAGCATAACGGACAGGGGTCGGGGAGAGACCCAGTACTTC.

The V and J genes are TRBV5-4 and TRBJ1-4; D not resolved. Germline V gene sequence: CDR1 SGHNT, CDR2 YYREEE (reference sequence). This CDR3 has 15 residues. Trimming left V 0 bases short and J 0 bases short, with 6 bases between. Written as DNA, the CDR3 is TGTGCCAGCAGCTTGGGAGGATCAACTAATGAAAAACTGTTTTTT. Amino acids: CASSLGGSTNEKLFF.

CDR3: CASSASTGPGDTEAFF. The CDR3 DNA reads as TGTGCCAGCAGTGCTTCGACAGGGCCGGGCGACACTGAAGCTTTCTTT. The V gene is TRBV25-1, the J gene TRBJ1-1; 7 bases match TRBD1. This CDR3 has 16 amino acids. After removal of 4 bases from V and 3 bases from J, the junction contained 11 bases not matched to a gene. From germline, CDR1 is MGHDK and CDR2 SYGVNS.

This clone was seen repeatedly, ten times or more. The chain is built from TRBV7-9 and TRBJ1-1; maybe TRBD1 (5 bases). Germline lookup yields CDR1 SEHNR and CDR2 FQNEAQ (reference sequence). Trimming pared 3 bases from V and 3 bases from J, leaving 14 bases between. The CDR3 length is 15 residues. The CDR3 sequence is CASSFNGRVDTEAFF. CDR3 DNA sequence: TGTGCCAGCAGCTTTAACGGCAGGGTAGACACTGAAGCTTTCTTT.

The chain employs TRBV28 and TRBJ2-5; 8 nucleotides agree with TRBD2. This CDR3 contains 13 residues. Unmatched junction bases numbered 5, after V lost 7 bases and J lost 4 bases. CDR1 is MDHEN, CDR2 SYDVKM, per germline. CDR3 sequence: CASTAGGRETQYF. The CDR3 DNA follows: TGTGCCAGCACCGCGGGGGGAAGAGAGACCCAGTACTTC.

The V gene is TRBV28, the J gene TRBJ2-5; possibly TRBD1 for D (5 bases). The CDR3 is 15 residues long. The V and J ends lost 2 bases and 7 bases respectively, with 17 bases between them. Germline CDR1 is MDHEN and CDR2 is SYDVKM. The CDR3 reads CASSLGWQYQGTQYF. The CDR3, as DNA: TGTGCCAGCAGTTTAGGATGGCAGTACCAGGGGACCCAGTACTTC.

The chain combines TRBV4-1 with TRBJ1-2; D ambiguous. Trimming cost V 1 base and J 4 bases, with 7 bases left between them. This CDR3 comprises 13 residues. Germline lookup yields CDR1 MGHRA and CDR2 YSYEKL. This CDR3 reads CASSQGRSYGYTF. CDR3 bases: TGCGCCAGCAGCCAAGGACGGAGCTATGGCTACACCTTC.

In its sample, this clone was seen a few times. The chain links TRBV29-1 to TRBJ2-3; 8 bases align to TRBD1. CDR3 length: 13 amino acids. The J segment lost 3 bases and the V segment lost 7 bases, leaving 6 bases of the junction unmatched. CDR1 and CDR2 from the germline V gene are SQVTM and ANQGSEA. CDR3 coding DNA: TGCAGCGCCACCGGGACAGGTACAGATACGCAGTATTTT. Translation gives CSATGTGTDTQYF.

V usage is TRBV10-3 and J usage is TRBJ1-1; D unclear. CDR1 is ENHRY and CDR2 is SYGVKD in the germline V gene. V gave up 11 bases and J gave up 1 base, with 11 bases separating them. The CDR3 runs to 12 residues. The CDR3 sequence is CAAWTRNTEAFF. DNA of the CDR3: TGTGCCGCCTGGACGAGGAACACTGAAGCTTTCTTT.

The rearrangement joins TRBV9 to TRBJ2-5; D uncertain. V shed 1 base and J shed 0 bases, with 4 bases lying between them. The CDR3 is 13 residues long. Germline lookup yields CDR1 SGDLS and CDR2 YYNGEE. As DNA, the CDR3 is TGTGCCAGCAGCGTAAGCGACCAAGAGACCCAGTACTTC. It translates to CASSVSDQETQYF.

The rearrangement links TRBV29-1 to TRBJ2-5; D tentatively reads TRBD1 or TRBD2 (6 bases each). V lost 1 base to trimming and J lost 4 bases, with 7 bases between them. Germline V lookup: CDR1 SQVTM, CDR2 ANQGSEA. The CDR3 totals 12 residues. The CDR3 loop is CSVEAGAETQYF. CDR3 in DNA: TGCAGCGTTGAAGCGGGGGCAGAGACCCAGTACTTC.

This clone was counted a few times. The gene calls are TRBV5-4 and TRBJ2-5, with D unclear. CDR1 and CDR2 (germline): SGHNT, YYREEE (reference sequence). The CDR3 runs 13 residues. The V gene lost 0 bases and the J gene lost 5 bases, with 8 bases spanning the gap. CDR3 nucleotide sequence: TGTGCCAGCAGCTTGGGATCGAGGGAGACCCAGTACTTC. Translated, it gives CASSLGSRETQYF.

V gene TRBV27 combines with J gene TRBJ1-2; no clear D gene. V gave up 3 bases and J gave up 3 bases, with 8 bases separating them. The CDR3 totals 13 residues. Per germline, CDR1 MNHEY and CDR2 SMNVEV (reference sequence). The CDR3 loop reads CASSLDGYYGYTF. CDR3 in DNA: TGTGCCAGCAGTTTGGACGGATACTATGGCTACACCTTC.

This clone showed up just a few times. CDR3 amino acids: CASSPGDSAAYGYTF. The CDR3 DNA is TGTGCCAGTAGTCCCGGGGACAGCGCGGCCTATGGCTACACCTTC. The rearrangement links TRBV19 to TRBJ1-2, with 7 bases identical to TRBD1. Per germline, CDR1 LNHDA and CDR2 SQIVND (reference sequence). CDR3 length equals 15 residues. J lost 4 bases, V lost 5 bases, and 10 bases had no gene match.

The chain has TRBV6-5 and TRBJ1-3; D remains ambiguous. The CDR3 has 12 residues. Trimming removed 8 bases at V and 4 bases at J, with 9 bases between. CDR1 is MNHEY and CDR2 is SVGAGI in the germline V gene. CDR3 in DNA: TGTGCCAGCCGCGACGCAGGAAACACCATATATTTT. As protein: CASRDAGNTIYF.

The chain uses TRBV4-2 and TRBJ2-5; D is perhaps TRBD1 (5 bases). CDR3 size: 16 residues. The germline V gene encodes CDR1 LGHNA and CDR2 YNFKEQ. Trimming pared 3 bases from V and 5 bases from J, leaving 19 bases between. CDR3: CASSQATTGVGETQYF. The DNA for the CDR3 is TGTGCCAGCAGCCAGGCTACTACAGGAGTTGGGGAGACCCAGTACTTC.

The sample holds one count of this clone. The chain joins TRBV14 to TRBJ1-2, with D possibly matching TRBD1 (5 bases). Trimming took off 6 bases at V and 2 bases at J, with 10 bases between the two ends. The length of the CDR3 is 13 residues. CDR1 and CDR2 (germline): SGHDN, FVKESK. CDR3 region: CASSGRVNYGYTF. Written as DNA, the CDR3 is TGTGCCAGCAGTGGCAGGGTCAACTATGGCTACACCTTC. Variable domain in full (rest from reference TRBV14 and TRBJ1-2): EAGVTQFPSHSVIEKGQTVTLRCDPISGHDNLYWYRRVMGKEIKFLLHFVKESKQDESGMPNNRFLAERTGGTYSTLKVQPAELEDSGVYFCASSGRVNYGYTFGSGTRLTVV.

The chain carries TRBV4-1 and TRBJ1-2; D not resolved. This CDR3 region has 16 residues. Trimming removed 3 bases from V and 8 bases from J, with 22 bases in between. Germline CDR1 MGHRA, CDR2 YSYEKL. The CDR3 region is CASSHPQRAKEKGYTF. In DNA form, the CDR3 reads TGCGCCAGCAGCCACCCTCAGCGAGCCAAGGAGAAAGGCTACACCTTC.

The chain joins TRBV29-1 to TRBJ2-7, with 9 nucleotides matching TRBD2. CDR3 length equals 14 residues. Germline V gene sequence: CDR1 SQVTM, CDR2 ANQGSEA. The V gene end was trimmed by 2 bases and the J gene end by 0 bases; junction bases not matched to a gene: 2. CDR3 amino acids: CSVELAGPSYEQYF. DNA for the CDR3: TGCAGCGTTGAACTAGCGGGGCCCTCCTACGAGCAGTACTTC.

This rearrangement joins TRBV5-4 to TRBJ2-3, with D hard to call. V was pared by 2 bases and J by 4 bases, with 8 bases between. The CDR3 length is 13 residues. Per the germline V gene, CDR1 is SGHNT and CDR2 is YYREEE (reference sequence). CDR3 nucleotide sequence: TGTGCCAGCAGCTTAACCTCCTCAGATACGCAGTATTTT. Translation: CASSLTSSDTQYF.

DNA for the CDR3: TGTGCCAGCAGTTGGGGCAGTTCCTACGAGCAGTACTTC. Its translation is CASSWGSSYEQYF. The rearrangement joins TRBV6-6 to TRBJ2-7; D may be TRBD1 (5 bases). With 4 bases removed from V and 1 base from J, the gap between germline ends came to 8 bases. CDR3 length equals 13 residues. CDR1 and CDR2 from the germline V gene are MNHNY and SVGAGI (reference sequence).

This clone was found once. The chain carries TRBV10-3 and TRBJ2-3, with 8 bases matching TRBD1. CDR3 length: 18 amino acids. CDR1 and CDR2 (germline): ENHRY, SYGVKD. With V trimmed by 0 bases and J by 0 bases, 8 bases remained unmatched. CDR3 coding DNA: TGTGCCATCAGTGAGTCGACCCTACAGGGGGTAAGCACAGATACGCAGTATTTT. Translated: CAISESTLQGVSTDTQYF.

This clone was counted a few times. The gene calls are TRBV29-1 and TRBJ2-5, with TRBD1 matching over 10 bases. Per germline, CDR1 SQVTM and CDR2 ANQGSEA. The length of the CDR3 is 13 residues. The V and J ends lost 7 bases and 4 bases, in that order; junction bases with no gene match: 6. This chain's CDR3 is CSAGDRGSETQYF. The CDR3 coding sequence is TGCAGCGCAGGGGACAGGGGTTCAGAGACCCAGTACTTC.

This clone was seen only once. The rearrangement links TRBV10-3 to TRBJ2-7; 7 positions agree with TRBD1. This CDR3 has 14 residues. CDR1 ENHRY and CDR2 SYGVKD come from the germline V gene. Losses at the gene ends were 1 base for V and 1 base for J; bases not matched to a gene: 1. This CDR3 reads CAISEWTGSYEQYF. The CDR3 region has the DNA TGTGCCATCAGTGAGTGGACAGGTTCCTACGAGCAGTACTTC.